This T cell receptor (beta chain) appears in the sequencing data of a study of shared clonotypes between healthy human individuals. Study-wide points: The represented genetic and exposure-history diversity was limited by the small number of donors.

Execution of the assay was at deep level. Using immunoSEQ multiplex PCR, the repertoire was profiled, and TCRdb retains in-frame clones only, with some absent. This sample yields about 600,000 clones, of which roughly 72% are seen a single time; approximately 12% belongs to the top ten. This CDR3 region has 14 residues. V lost 3 bases, J lost 7 bases, and 10 bases stayed unmatched. Germline assignment: CDR1 SGHNT and CDR2 YYREEE (reference sequence). Turning to this clone: Its antigen is unknown.

Sequencing input: PBMCs. The origin of this receptor is a middle-aged woman in good health. Some clones in this sample may be carry-over from other donors' samples. The rearrangement joins TRBV5-4 to TRBJ2-7; the match to TRBD2 covers 7 bases. This chain's CDR3 is CASSWGGSAGEQYF. CDR3 coding DNA: TGTGCCAGCAGCTGGGGGGGTAGCGCGGGAGAGCAGTACTTC.